The present TCR beta chain was sequenced within a study of T cells after yellow fever vaccination. Study summary: In the case of low-cell-number fractions, SMART-Seq v4 Ultra Low Input was used for preparation. Regarding the study as a whole: Clonotypes shared by both compartments, CD4 and CD8, made up a small share.

Researchers made TCR cDNA using 5'RACE template switching, and this step added a universal primer site and UMIs. TCRdb re-called the 5' RACE reads with MiXCR, one entry per CDR3 protein. The sample has about 500,000 distinct CDR3 sequences, less than 20% seen once. A remark on this clonotype: What it binds is unknown.

The V and J ends lost 0 bases and 5 bases, in that order; junction bases with no gene match: 1. This CDR3 has 14 residues. This sequence was found in a man in his late teens or twenties who received the YFV17D yellow fever vaccine. The chain couples TRBV12-3 or TRBV12-4 to TRBJ2-1, with 7 bases that match TRBD2. The material was PBMCs, obtained more than 4 days after the first yellow fever vaccination. CDR3 bases: TGTGCCAGCAGTTTAGCAGGGACTAACAATGAGCAGTTCTTC. Translating it yields CASSLAGTNNEQFF.